The next 15 T cell receptor beta chains were all read from a single sample in a study of Tregs in tolerant kidney transplant recipients. Some clones are missing from TCRdb's copy, which holds only in-frame ones; the method was immunoSEQ multiplex PCR. Of 95,000 or so clones in the sample, over 85% are singletons; the top ten hold roughly 1.7%. Recipients received nonmyeloablative bone marrow transplants from related graft donors, with transient mixed chimerism. The starting material was CD4+ T cells from blood (PBMCs), obtained 12 months after the transplant. All receptors derive from a human patient who received a combined kidney and bone marrow transplant. The graft donor may be the source of some T cells.

The chain carries TRBV18 and TRBJ2-7; D is perhaps TRBD2 (5 bases). V lost 1 base and J lost 7, with 20 bases in between. Germline V lookup: CDR1 KGHSH, CDR2 LQKENI. The CDR3 totals 16 residues. This chain's CDR3 is CASSPRFVGEMGEQYF. DNA for the CDR3: TGTGCCAGCTCACCACGTTTTGTGGGAGAGATGGGGGAGCAGTACTTC.

The J gene is TRBJ2-7, the V gene TRBV27, with TRBD1 matching over 8 bases. The CDR3 has 19 residues. The germline CDR1 and CDR2 sequences are MNHEY and SMNVEV (reference sequence). V shed 6 bases, J shed 1 base, and the junction held 20 bases outside the gene matches. The DNA of the CDR3 is TGTGCCAGCAGCCTAAGGTATGGGGCAGGGGGCGCGTGGTCCTACGAGCAGTACTTC. It codes for CASSLRYGAGGAWSYEQYF.

This clone occurred once. The CDR3 reads CASSLRDRGTDTQYF. CDR3 in DNA: TGTGCCAGCAGTTTAAGGGACAGGGGGACAGATACGCAGTATTTT. The rearrangement links TRBV28 to TRBJ2-3; 11 bases map to TRBD1. Germline lookup yields CDR1 MDHEN and CDR2 SYDVKM. This CDR3 spans 15 amino acids. V lost 2 bases to trimming and J lost 3 bases; unmatched junction nucleotides: 1.

The V and J genes are TRBV11-2 and TRBJ2-1, with 12 bases aligning to TRBD2. The trim removed 5 bases at V and 7 bases at J, leaving 3 bases unmatched. CDR3 length: 14 residues. Germline V gene lookup returns CDR1 SGHAT and CDR2 FQNNGV. The CDR3 DNA is TGTGCCAGCAGCCTAGCGGGGGGGCGAAATGAGCAGTTCTTC. Translating it yields CASSLAGGRNEQFF.

The chain combines TRBV5-6 with TRBJ2-3; D is perhaps TRBD1 (5 bases). V was trimmed by 0 bases and J by 2 bases, leaving 10 bases between them. The CDR3 loop spans 15 amino acids. CDR1 and CDR2 (germline): SGHDT, YYEEEE. The CDR3 region has the DNA TGTGCCAGCAGCTTGGGCCCACAGGTCACAGATACGCAGTATTTT. It specifies CASSLGPQVTDTQYF.

The rearrangement links TRBV6-1 to TRBJ2-7; tentative D call: TRBD2 (6 bases). The V gene lost 11 bases and the J gene lost 3 bases, with 17 bases spanning the gap. The germline V gene has CDR1 MNHNS and CDR2 SASEGT. CDR3 length equals 13 residues. CDR3 amino acids: CASRWGDLYEQYF. The CDR3 region has the DNA TGTGCCTCCCGGTGGGGGGACCTCTACGAGCAGTACTTC.

The chain joins TRBV18 to TRBJ1-2, with 7 bases aligning to TRBD1. This CDR3 region has 17 residues. V dropped 1 base and J dropped 8; count of bases not matched to a gene: 16. Germline values: CDR1 KGHSH, CDR2 LQKENI. The chain's CDR3 is CASSPLAPGTVRRGYTF. CDR3 in DNA: TGTGCCAGCTCACCACTCGCCCCCGGGACAGTCCGAAGGGGCTACACCTTC.

This clone was recorded once. The rearrangement joins TRBV9 to TRBJ2-3, with 9 bases fitting TRBD2. Germline V gene sequence: CDR1 SGDLS, CDR2 YYNGEE. This CDR3 has 16 amino acids. J was trimmed by 1 base and V by 1 base; bases with no gene match: 4. The CDR3 DNA sequence: TGTGCCAGCAGCGTAAGACCTAGCGGGGGCACAGATACGCAGTATTTT. It translates to CASSVRPSGGTDTQYF.

As concerns this clone: Within the sample, other DNA sequences also encode this same CDR3. The CDR3 nucleotides read TGTGCCAGCAGCGCGGACAGGGGATCTTCACCCCTCCACTTT. Protein product: CASSADRGSSPLHF. The chain joins TRBV7-3 to TRBJ1-6; TRBD1 matches at 9 bases. Germline-derived CDR1 and CDR2 are SGHTA and FQGTGA. V lost 5 bases to trimming and J lost 9 bases; unmatched junction nucleotides: 5. CDR3 size: 14 residues. Full variable domain (remainder filled in from reference TRBV7-3 and TRBJ1-6): GAGVSQTPSNKVTEKGKYVELRCDPISGHTALYWYRQSLGQGPEFLIYFQGTGAADDSGLPNDRFFAVRPEGSVSTLKIQRTERGDSAVYLCASSADRGSSPLHFGNGTRLTVT.

In DNA form, the CDR3 reads TGTGCCAGCAGTGGTAGCGGGGGCCTATACAATGAGCAGTTCTTC. Translation: CASSGSGGLYNEQFF. The chain is built from TRBV9 and TRBJ2-1, with 9 positions matching TRBD2. The ends lost 5 bases at V and 4 bases at J; junction bases unmatched: 7. CDR1 and CDR2 (germline): SGDLS, YYNGEE. CDR3 length: 15 residues. Together with reference TRBV9 and TRBJ2-1, the CDR3 gives the full variable domain: DSGVTQTPKHLITATGQRVTLRCSPRSGDLSVYWYQQSLDQGLQFLIQYYNGEERAKGNILERFSAQQFPDLHSELNLSSLELGDSALYFCASSGSGGLYNEQFFGPGTRLTVL.

Only one count was recorded for this clone. The gene calls are TRBV28 and TRBJ2-2; TRBD2 matches 10 bases. J lost 5 bases, V lost 1 base, and 7 bases had no gene match. The V gene's germline CDR1 is MDHEN and CDR2 SYDVKM. CDR3 size: 17 residues. The CDR3 region has the DNA TGTGCCAGCAGTTTATTAAGCGGGGGGGATCGAACCGGGGAGCTGTTTTTT. This encodes CASSLLSGGDRTGELFF. The entire variable domain, with the rest obtained from reference TRBV28 and TRBJ2-2, is as follows: DVKVTQSSRYLVKRTGEKVFLECVQDMDHENMFWYRQDPGLGLRLIYFSYDVKMKEKGDIPEGYSVSREKKERFSLILESASTNQTSMYLCASSLLSGGDRTGELFFGEGSRLTVL.

The V and J genes are TRBV6-1 and TRBJ1-4; TRBD1 might be the D (5 bases). This CDR3 spans 15 amino acids. V lost 5 bases and J lost 1, with 11 bases in between. Germline lookup yields CDR1 MNHNS and CDR2 SASEGT. This CDR3 is CASSRGRGTNEKLFF. The CDR3 nucleotides are TGTGCCAGCAGTCGAGGAAGGGGAACTAATGAAAAACTGTTTTTT.

This clone appeared a single time. The chain is built from TRBV21-1 and TRBJ2-7; TRBD1 reflects the table's D call only, with no check against the DNA. TRBV21-1 is a pseudogene. CDR3 length: 13 residues. CDR3 protein: CASSVQRQEEQYF. For the CDR3, the DNA is TGTGCCAGCAGCGTACAAAGGCAGGAAGAGCAGTACTTC.

With regard to this clone: This sample also contains other DNA sequences that code for the same CDR3. This chain connects TRBV14 to TRBJ2-7; D may be TRBD2 (6 bases). V was shortened by 2 bases and J by 3 bases, with 8 bases between the two germline ends. Germline V gene data show CDR1 as SGHDN and CDR2 as FVKESK. The CDR3 sequence is 13 residues long. This CDR3 reads CASSQTGDYEQYF. CDR3 in DNA: TGTGCCAGCAGCCAAACGGGGGACTACGAGCAGTACTTC. Variable domain in full (rest from reference TRBV14 and TRBJ2-7): EAGVTQFPSHSVIEKGQTVTLRCDPISGHDNLYWYRRVMGKEIKFLLHFVKESKQDESGMPNNRFLAERTGGTYSTLKVQPAELEDSGVYFCASSQTGDYEQYFGPGTRLTVT.

In nucleotides, the CDR3 is TGTGCCAGCAGCTCCCCTAGATACTTGGGCACCGGGGAGCTGTTTTTT. It is translated as CASSSPRYLGTGELFF. The V gene is TRBV13, the J gene TRBJ2-2; D is undetermined. CDR3 length: 16 amino acids. Trimming stripped 4 bases from V and 4 bases from J, with 16 bases between. Germline V gene data show CDR1 as PRHDT and CDR2 as FYEKMQ (reference sequence). The whole variable domain, remainder taken from reference TRBV13 and TRBJ2-2, is AAGVIQSPRHLIKEKRETATLKCYPIPRHDTVYWYQQGPGQDPQFLISFYEKMQSDKGSIPDRFSAQQFSDYHSELNMSSLELGDSALYFCASSSPRYLGTGELFFGEGSRLTVL.